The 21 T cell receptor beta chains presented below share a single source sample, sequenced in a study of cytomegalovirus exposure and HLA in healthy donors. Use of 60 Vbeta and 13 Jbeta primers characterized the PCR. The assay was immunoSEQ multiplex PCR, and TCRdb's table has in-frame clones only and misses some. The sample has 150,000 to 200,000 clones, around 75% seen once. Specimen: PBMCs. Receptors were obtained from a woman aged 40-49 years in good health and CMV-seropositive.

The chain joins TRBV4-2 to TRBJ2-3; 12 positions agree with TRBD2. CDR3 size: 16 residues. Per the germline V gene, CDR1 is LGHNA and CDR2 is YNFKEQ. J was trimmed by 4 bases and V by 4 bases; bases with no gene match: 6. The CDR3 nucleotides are TGTGCCAGCAGCCCCGGGACTAGCGGGTATGCAGATACGCAGTATTTT. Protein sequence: CASSPGTSGYADTQYF.

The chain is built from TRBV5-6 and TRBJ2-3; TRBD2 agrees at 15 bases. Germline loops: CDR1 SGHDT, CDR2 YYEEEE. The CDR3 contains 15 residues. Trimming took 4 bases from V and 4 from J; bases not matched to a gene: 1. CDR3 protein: CASSGLAGGPDTQYF. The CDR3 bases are TGTGCCAGCAGCGGACTAGCGGGAGGGCCAGATACGCAGTATTTT.

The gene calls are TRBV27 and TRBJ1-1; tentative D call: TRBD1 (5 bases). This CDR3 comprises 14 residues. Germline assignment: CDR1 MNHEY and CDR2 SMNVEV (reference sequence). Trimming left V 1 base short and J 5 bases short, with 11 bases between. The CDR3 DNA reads TGTGCCAGCAGTTTATACTCAGGGAAGACTGAAGCTTTCTTT. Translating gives CASSLYSGKTEAFF.

CDR3 protein: CASSQDRVGEKLFF. CDR3 DNA sequence: TGTGCCAGCAGCCAAGACAGGGTTGGCGAAAAACTGTTTTTT. The chain employs TRBV7-2 and TRBJ1-4; 7 bases are a match to TRBD1. The germline gives CDR1 SGHTA, CDR2 FQGNSA. Trimming at V came to 5 bases and at J to 8 bases, leaving 8 bases not matched to a gene. The CDR3 loop spans 14 amino acids. Supplemented by reference TRBV7-2 and TRBJ1-4, the full variable domain reads GAGVSQSPSNKVTEKGKDVELRCDPISGHTALYWYRQSLGQGLEFLIYFQGNSAPDKSGLPSDRFSAERTGGSVSTLTIQRTQQEDSAVYLCASSQDRVGEKLFFGSGTQLSVL.

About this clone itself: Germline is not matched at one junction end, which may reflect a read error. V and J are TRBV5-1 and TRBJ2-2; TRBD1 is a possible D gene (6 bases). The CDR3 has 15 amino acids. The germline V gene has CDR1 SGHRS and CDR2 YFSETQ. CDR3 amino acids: CASSPGGQPPGELFF. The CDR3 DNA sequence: TGCGCTAGCAGCCCTGGGGGCCAGCCCCCCGGGGAGCTGTTTTTT.

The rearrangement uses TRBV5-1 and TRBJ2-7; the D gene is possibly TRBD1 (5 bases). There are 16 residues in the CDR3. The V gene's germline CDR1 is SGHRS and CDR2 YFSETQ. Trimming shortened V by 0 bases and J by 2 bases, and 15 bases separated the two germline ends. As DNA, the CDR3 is TGCGCCAGCAGCTTGGTGGGGCCACCGACGGCCTACGAGCAGTACTTC. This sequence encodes CASSLVGPPTAYEQYF.

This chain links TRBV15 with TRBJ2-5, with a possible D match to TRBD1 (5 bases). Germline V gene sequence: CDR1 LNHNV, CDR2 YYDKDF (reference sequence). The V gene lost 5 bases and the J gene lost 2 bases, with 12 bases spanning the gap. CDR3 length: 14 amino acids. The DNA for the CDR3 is TGTGCCACCAGCGGTCGGAAGGGGCAAGAGACCCAGTACTTC. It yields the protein CATSGRKGQETQYF.

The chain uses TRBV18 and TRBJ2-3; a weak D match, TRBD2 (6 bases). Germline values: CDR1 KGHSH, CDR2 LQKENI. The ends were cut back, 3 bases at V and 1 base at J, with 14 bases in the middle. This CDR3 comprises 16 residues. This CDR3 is CASSPQRPGGTDTQYF. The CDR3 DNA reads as TGTGCCAGCTCACCTCAGAGACCGGGGGGCACAGATACGCAGTATTTT.

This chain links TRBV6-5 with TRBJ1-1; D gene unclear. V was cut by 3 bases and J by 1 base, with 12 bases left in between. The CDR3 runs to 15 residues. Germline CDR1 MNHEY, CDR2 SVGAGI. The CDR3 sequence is CASSYEGSPNTEAFF. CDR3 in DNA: TGTGCCAGCAGTTATGAGGGCAGCCCGAACACTGAAGCTTTCTTT.

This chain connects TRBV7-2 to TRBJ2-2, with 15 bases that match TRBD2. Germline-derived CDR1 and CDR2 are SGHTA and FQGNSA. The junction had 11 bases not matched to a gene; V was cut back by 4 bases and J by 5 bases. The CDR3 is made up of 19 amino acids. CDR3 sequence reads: CASSSQAGLAGGRTGELFF. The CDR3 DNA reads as TGTGCCAGCAGCTCGCAAGCCGGACTAGCGGGAGGGAGAACCGGGGAGCTGTTTTTT.

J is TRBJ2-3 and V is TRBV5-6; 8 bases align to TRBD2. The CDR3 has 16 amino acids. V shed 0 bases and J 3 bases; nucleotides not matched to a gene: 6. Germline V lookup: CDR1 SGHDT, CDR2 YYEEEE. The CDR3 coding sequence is TGTGCCAGCAGCTTGGCGGGACTAGGGGGAACAGATACGCAGTATTTT. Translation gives CASSLAGLGGTDTQYF.

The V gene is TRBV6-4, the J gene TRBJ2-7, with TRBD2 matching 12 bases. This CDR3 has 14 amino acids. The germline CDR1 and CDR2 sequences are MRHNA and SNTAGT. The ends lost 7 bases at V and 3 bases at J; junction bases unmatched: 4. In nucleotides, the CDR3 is TGTGCCAGCATCGGACTAGCGGGACACTACGAGCAGTACTTC. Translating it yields CASIGLAGHYEQYF.

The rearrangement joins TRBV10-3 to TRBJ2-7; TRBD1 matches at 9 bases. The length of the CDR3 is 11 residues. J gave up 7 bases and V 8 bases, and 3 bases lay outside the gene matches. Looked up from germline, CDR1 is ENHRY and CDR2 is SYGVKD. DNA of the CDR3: TGTGCCATCGGGACAGGGATTGAGCAGTACTTC. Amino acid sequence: CAIGTGIEQYF.

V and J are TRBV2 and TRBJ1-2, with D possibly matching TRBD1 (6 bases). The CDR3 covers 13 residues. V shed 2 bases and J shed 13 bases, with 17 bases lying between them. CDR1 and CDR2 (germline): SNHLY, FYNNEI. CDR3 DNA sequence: TGTGCCAGCAGTGAAATTGGAGGACAGCGCGGCACCTTC. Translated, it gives CASSEIGGQRGTF.

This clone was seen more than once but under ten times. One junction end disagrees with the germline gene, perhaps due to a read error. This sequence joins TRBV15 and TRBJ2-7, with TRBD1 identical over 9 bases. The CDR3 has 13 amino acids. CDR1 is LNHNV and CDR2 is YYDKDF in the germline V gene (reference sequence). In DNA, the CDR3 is TGTGCCACCAGCGAGACAGGGGGACGACGAGCCCTCTTC. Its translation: CATSETGGRRALF.

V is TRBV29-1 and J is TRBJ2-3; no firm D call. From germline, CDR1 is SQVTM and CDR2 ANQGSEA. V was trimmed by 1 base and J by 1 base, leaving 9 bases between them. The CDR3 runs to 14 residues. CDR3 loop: CSVEARSGTDTQYF. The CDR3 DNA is TGCAGCGTTGAAGCCAGGTCCGGCACAGATACGCAGTATTTT.

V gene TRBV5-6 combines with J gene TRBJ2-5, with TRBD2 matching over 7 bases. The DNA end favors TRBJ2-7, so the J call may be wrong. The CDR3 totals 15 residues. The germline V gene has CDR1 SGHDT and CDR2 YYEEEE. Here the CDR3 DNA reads TGTGCCAGCAGCTCTCGACGGGGGGTATTCTACGAGCAGTACTTC. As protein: CASSSRRGVFYEQYF.

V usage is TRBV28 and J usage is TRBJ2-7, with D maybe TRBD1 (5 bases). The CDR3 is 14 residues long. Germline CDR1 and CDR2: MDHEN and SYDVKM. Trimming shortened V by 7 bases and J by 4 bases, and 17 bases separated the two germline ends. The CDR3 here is CASTVPGNGYEQYF. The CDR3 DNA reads TGTGCCAGCACCGTCCCAGGGAACGGTTACGAGCAGTACTTC.

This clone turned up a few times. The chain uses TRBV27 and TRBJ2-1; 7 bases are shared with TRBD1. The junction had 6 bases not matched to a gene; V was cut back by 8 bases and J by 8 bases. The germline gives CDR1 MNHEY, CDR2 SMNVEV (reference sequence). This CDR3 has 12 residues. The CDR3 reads CASSRGRDEQFF. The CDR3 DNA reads TGTGCCAGCTCTAGGGGGCGGGATGAGCAGTTCTTC.

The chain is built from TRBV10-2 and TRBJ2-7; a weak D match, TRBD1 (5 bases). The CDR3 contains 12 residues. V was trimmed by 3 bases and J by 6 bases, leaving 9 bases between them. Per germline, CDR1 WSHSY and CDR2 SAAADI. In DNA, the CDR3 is TGCGCCAGCAGTGAAGGGGCCCGCGAGCAGTACTTC. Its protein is CASSEGAREQYF.

The CDR3 spells CASSERWGLAGGYNEQFF. In DNA, the CDR3 is TGTGCCAGCAGTGAACGGTGGGGACTAGCGGGAGGTTACAATGAGCAGTTCTTC. The rearrangement links TRBV25-1 to TRBJ2-1, with 15 bases aligning to TRBD2. The CDR3 consists of 18 residues. The ends lost 2 bases at V and 4 bases at J; junction bases unmatched: 6. Looked up from germline, CDR1 is MGHDK and CDR2 is SYGVNS. Using reference TRBV25-1 and TRBJ2-1 for the parts outside the CDR3, the full variable domain is EADIYQTPRYLVIGTGKKITLECSQTMGHDKMYWYQQDPGMELHLIHYSYGVNSTEKGDLSSESTVSRIRTEHFPLTLESARPSHTSQYLCASSERWGLAGGYNEQFFGPGTRLTVL.